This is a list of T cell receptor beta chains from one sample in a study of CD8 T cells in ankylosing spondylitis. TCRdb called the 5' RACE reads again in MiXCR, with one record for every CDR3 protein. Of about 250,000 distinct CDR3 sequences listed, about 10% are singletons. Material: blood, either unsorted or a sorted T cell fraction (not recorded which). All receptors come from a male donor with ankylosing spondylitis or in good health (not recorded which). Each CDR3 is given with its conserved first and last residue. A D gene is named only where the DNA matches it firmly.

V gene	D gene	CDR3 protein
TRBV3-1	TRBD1	CASSQGTGYNQPQHF
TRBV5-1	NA	CASSLEARNTEAFF
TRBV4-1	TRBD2	CASSQDPLGRGGNEQYF
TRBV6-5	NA	CASSYTQGYGYTF
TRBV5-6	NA	CASSFSGNNSPLHF
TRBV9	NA	CASSVSRDPYEQYF
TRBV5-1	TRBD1	CASSSTGTGGYQGAGEQFF
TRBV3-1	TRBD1	CASSQDPGRGLIEQFF
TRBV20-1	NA	CSAQRIGEQFF
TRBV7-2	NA	CASNLLGGPNTEAFF
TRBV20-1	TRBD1	CSARWDRNTEAFF